Following are 26 T cell receptor beta chains from one sample sequenced in a study of STAT3 mutations in large granular lymphocyte leukemia. What these receptors recognize is not known. Method: immunoSEQ multiplex PCR; TCRdb's copy keeps in-frame clones and lacks some. The sample has about 3,500 clones, roughly 74% seen once. Study observations and caveats: At least one immunodominant TCR beta clonotype appeared in every T-cell large granular lymphocyte leukemia patient.

Sequenced input: peripheral blood mononuclear cells. These receptors were obtained from a man in his sixties with T-cell large granular lymphocyte leukemia. Some clones in this sample may be carry-over from other donors' samples.

This rearrangement joins TRBV7-9 to TRBJ1-1; D remains unclear. Per the germline V gene, CDR1 is SEHNR and CDR2 is FQNEAQ (reference sequence). This CDR3 contains 12 residues. V dropped 1 base and J dropped 4 bases, with 4 bases sitting between them. Here the CDR3 DNA reads TGTGCCAGCAGCTTAGAAATCACTGAAGCTTTCTTT. As protein: CASSLEITEAFF.

This chain connects TRBV18 to TRBJ1-5; D may be TRBD1 (6 bases). Trimming took off 6 bases at V and 0 bases at J, with 9 bases between the two ends. Germline lookup yields CDR1 KGHSH and CDR2 LQKENI. The CDR3 has 14 residues. The CDR3 region is CASSRQDSNQPQHF. Here the CDR3 DNA reads TGTGCCAGCTCCCGACAGGATAGCAATCAGCCCCAGCATTTT.

Comments on this clone: Here the CDR3 omits its conserved ending phenylalanine or tryptophan, so a read error is the likely source. The limits of the CDR3 on the DNA are not certain, so only TCRdb's listed CDR3 is given. The genes are TRBV21-1 and TRBJ2-4; TRBD2, the D gene given by the table, was not confirmed from the DNA. TRBV21-1 is flagged as a pseudogene. The CDR3 totals 11 residues, both ends included. Here the CDR3 reads CASSTHGGVEV.

The rearrangement links TRBV6-5 to TRBJ2-5; D gene uncertain. CDR1 and CDR2 from the germline V gene are MNHEY and SVGAGI. Trimming stripped 1 base from V and 5 bases from J, with 8 bases between. This CDR3 is 13 amino acids long. The CDR3 DNA is TGTGCCAGCAGTTACTTAAATCGGGAGACCCAGTACTTC. It translates to CASSYLNRETQYF.

The CDR3 nucleotides read TGTGCCAGCAGTTACATACTAGCGGGCCCCTACGAGCAGTACTTC. This sequence encodes CASSYILAGPYEQYF. V and J are TRBV6-4 and TRBJ2-7; TRBD2 matches 9 bases. Germline V gene data show CDR1 as MRHNA and CDR2 as SNTAGT. The CDR3 covers 15 residues. Trimming at V came to 5 bases and at J to 2 bases, leaving 7 bases not matched to a gene.

This sequence joins TRBV6-1 and TRBJ2-7; D gene uncertain. Germline lookup yields CDR1 MNHNS and CDR2 SASEGT. V lost 5 bases and J 3 bases, leaving 14 bases between the germline ends. The CDR3 consists of 14 residues. CDR3 protein: CASSPATAFYEQYF. The CDR3 DNA is TGTGCCAGCAGTCCTGCCACTGCCTTCTACGAGCAGTACTTC.

This clone appeared a few times. The chain carries TRBV9 and TRBJ1-2; D gene ambiguous. Trimming took 4 bases from V and 7 from J, leaving 17 bases between them. Germline CDR1 and CDR2: SGDLS and YYNGEE. There are 14 residues in the CDR3. CDR3 residues: CASSTVVGTSGYTF. In DNA, the CDR3 is TGTGCCAGCAGCACAGTTGTCGGAACCAGTGGCTACACCTTC. Filled out from reference TRBV9 and TRBJ1-2, the complete variable domain reads DSGVTQTPKHLITATGQRVTLRCSPRSGDLSVYWYQQSLDQGLQFLIQYYNGEERAKGNILERFSAQQFPDLHSELNLSSLELGDSALYFCASSTVVGTSGYTFGSGTRLTVV.

The chain carries TRBV29-1 and TRBJ1-1, with TRBD1 matching over 11 bases. The V gene end was trimmed by 7 bases and the J gene end by 3 bases; junction bases not matched to a gene: 1. CDR1 and CDR2 from the germline V gene are SQVTM and ANQGSEA. The CDR3 consists of 12 residues. For the CDR3, the DNA is TGCAGCGGGGGACAGGGGGACACTGAAGCTTTCTTT. Protein sequence: CSGGQGDTEAFF.

This clone was picked up a small number of times. This sequence joins TRBV7-6 and TRBJ2-7; D is uncertain. This CDR3 is 15 amino acids long. V lost 0 bases and J lost 0, with 9 bases in between. Germline V gives CDR1 SGHVS, CDR2 FNYEAQ. CDR3 region: CASSLAAVSSYEQYF. CDR3 nucleotide sequence: TGTGCCAGCAGCTTAGCTGCAGTCAGCTCCTACGAGCAGTACTTC.

This clone was seen only once. This rearrangement joins TRBV18 to TRBJ1-3; D ambiguous. V was shortened by 2 bases and J by 4 bases, with 21 bases between the two germline ends. This CDR3 is 18 amino acids long. CDR1 and CDR2 from the germline V gene are KGHSH and LQKENI. This chain's CDR3 is CASSPVVSSKGRGNTIYF. CDR3 bases: TGTGCCAGCTCACCAGTTGTTAGTTCTAAAGGACGAGGAAACACCATATATTTT.

This chain joins TRBV7-9 and TRBJ2-1; 9 bases align to TRBD1. This CDR3 has 16 amino acids. The ends lost 1 base at V and 5 bases at J; junction bases unmatched: 6. CDR1 is SEHNR and CDR2 is FQNEAQ in the germline V gene (reference sequence). CDR3 protein: CASSLGDRVLDNEQFF. As DNA, the CDR3 is TGTGCCAGCAGCTTAGGGGACAGGGTGTTGGACAATGAGCAGTTCTTC.

V is TRBV5-1 and J is TRBJ2-1; a weak D match, TRBD1 (5 bases). Germline V gives CDR1 SGHRS, CDR2 YFSETQ. The CDR3 consists of 11 residues. Trimming left V 6 bases short and J 13 bases short, with 14 bases between. The CDR3 DNA sequence: TGCGCCAGCACAGGGTTGGGGATACAGTTCTTC. As protein: CASTGLGIQFF.

This chain connects TRBV6-1 to TRBJ1-5; D gene uncertain. Germline assignment: CDR1 MNHNS and CDR2 SASEGT. The CDR3 contains 15 residues. Between the trimmed V and J ends, which lost 8 bases and 0 bases, there was a span of 14 bases. The CDR3: CASSLAFFSNQPQHF. For the CDR3, the DNA is TGTGCCAGCTCCTTGGCCTTTTTTAGCAATCAGCCCCAGCATTTT.

Only one count was recorded for this clone. This sequence joins TRBV6-6 and TRBJ1-5; D unresolved. Trimming took off 0 bases at V and 5 bases at J, with 2 bases between the two ends. Germline V gene lookup returns CDR1 MNHNY and CDR2 SVGAGI (reference sequence). This CDR3 comprises 12 residues. This chain's CDR3 is CASSYSDQPQHF. The CDR3 bases are TGTGCCAGCAGTTACTCGGATCAGCCCCAGCATTTT.

The chain recombines TRBV30 with TRBJ1-4, with 7 nucleotides matching TRBD1. The germline CDR1 and CDR2 sequences are GTSNPN and SVGIG (reference sequence). The CDR3 runs to 14 residues. With V trimmed by 3 bases and J by 8 bases, 9 bases remained unmatched. The chain's CDR3 is CAWSRQGGSEKLFF. CDR3 bases: TGTGCCTGGAGCCGACAGGGAGGGAGCGAAAAACTGTTTTTT.

This clone was seen a single time. The chain links TRBV10-3 to TRBJ2-7; possibly TRBD2 for D (5 bases). The CDR3 is 17 amino acids. Germline values: CDR1 ENHRY, CDR2 SYGVKD. The ends were cut back, 0 bases at V and 2 bases at J, with 17 bases in the middle. CDR3 sequence: CAISESNRGLGTYEQYF. The DNA for the CDR3 is TGTGCCATCAGTGAGTCGAACCGAGGACTCGGAACCTACGAGCAGTACTTC.

This chain connects TRBV6-1 to TRBJ1-4, with 9 bases lining up with TRBD1. The CDR3 has 14 residues. Germline V lookup: CDR1 MNHNS, CDR2 SASEGT. Trimming cost V 7 bases and J 7 bases; bases outside gene matches: 7. In DNA, the CDR3 is TGTGCCAGCAATGTGGGACAGGGAAGTGAAAAACTGTTTTTT. This encodes CASNVGQGSEKLFF.

The rearrangement uses TRBV27 and TRBJ2-1; 10 bases are a match to TRBD2. V was clipped by 8 bases and J by 6 bases; unmatched bases: 13. In germline, CDR1 is MNHEY, CDR2 SMNVEV (reference sequence). CDR3 length: 16 residues. As DNA, the CDR3 is TGTGCCAGCTCCGTAGCGGGAGGAGGATCGGTCAATGAGCAGTTCTTC. This sequence encodes CASSVAGGGSVNEQFF.

The rearrangement uses TRBV30 and TRBJ2-5; 7 bases align to TRBD1. The length of the CDR3 is 15 residues. J lost 5 bases, V lost 2 bases, and 11 bases had no gene match. Germline CDR1 reads GTSNPN; CDR2 reads SVGIG (reference sequence). CDR3: CAWSPRQGTMETQYF. CDR3 in DNA: TGTGCCTGGAGTCCCCGACAGGGAACGATGGAGACCCAGTACTTC.

The chain is built from TRBV4-3 and TRBJ2-5, with 10 bases aligning to TRBD2. The V gene's germline CDR1 is LGHNA and CDR2 YSLEER. J lost 4 bases, V lost 1 base, and 3 bases had no gene match. There are 15 residues in the CDR3. The chain's CDR3 is CASSQVLAGVETQYF. CDR3 sequence (DNA): TGCGCCAGCAGCCAAGTCCTAGCGGGAGTAGAGACCCAGTACTTC.

By share, this clone counts as hyperexpanded (1% or more). This chain connects TRBV7-9 to TRBJ1-5; D might be TRBD1 (5 bases). V was pared by 4 bases and J by 6 bases, with 19 bases between. The germline V gene encodes CDR1 SEHNR and CDR2 FQNEAQ (reference sequence). This CDR3 has 16 amino acids. The chain's CDR3 is CASSSTRQGDGQPQHF. The CDR3 nucleotides read TGTGCCAGCAGCTCAACCCGGCAGGGAGACGGTCAGCCCCAGCATTTT.

This clone has just a few counts. The rearrangement uses TRBV18 and TRBJ1-2, with TRBD1 matching over 7 bases. The length of the CDR3 is 15 residues. V dropped 3 bases and J dropped 9; count of bases not matched to a gene: 13. Germline-derived CDR1 and CDR2 are KGHSH and LQKENI. The CDR3 sequence is CASSPQPGQLRSYTF. CDR3 nucleotides: TGTGCCAGCTCACCCCAGCCGGGACAGCTAAGAAGCTACACCTTC.

The sample holds a few counts of this clone. The J gene is TRBJ2-3, the V gene TRBV4-2; no clear D gene. The CDR3 consists of 15 residues. Germline V gene sequence: CDR1 LGHNA, CDR2 YNFKEQ. Deletions cut 0 bases from V and 0 bases from J, with 7 bases between. The CDR3 DNA follows: TGTGCCAGCAGCCAAGATACGGCTAGCACAGATACGCAGTATTTT. Amino acid sequence: CASSQDTASTDTQYF.

This clone appeared a single time. The rearrangement uses TRBV30 and TRBJ2-7; a possible D gene is TRBD2 (5 bases). The CDR3 runs to 14 residues. Germline V gene sequence: CDR1 GTSNPN, CDR2 SVGIG (reference sequence). V was clipped by 5 bases and J by 0 bases, with 14 bases between them. The CDR3 DNA follows: TGTGCCTGGCTTAGGAGCGGCCTCTCCTACGAGCAGTACTTC. This codes for CAWLRSGLSYEQYF.

This rearrangement joins TRBV29-1 to TRBJ1-5; maybe TRBD1 (5 bases). Trimming left V 4 bases short and J 6 bases short, with 10 bases between. This CDR3 is built from 12 residues. Per the germline V gene, CDR1 is SQVTM and CDR2 is ANQGSEA. In nucleotides, the CDR3 is TGCAGCGTTGGGGGACTCGGTCAGCCCCAGCATTTT. The encoded protein is CSVGGLGQPQHF.

CDR3 protein: CSVARGAGRENTIYF. The DNA of the CDR3 is TGCAGCGTTGCCCGAGGGGCAGGGCGCGAAAACACCATATATTTT. The chain employs TRBV29-1 and TRBJ1-3; perhaps TRBD1 as D (5 bases). The CDR3 extends over 15 amino acids. Per the germline V gene, CDR1 is SQVTM and CDR2 is ANQGSEA. Trimming took 4 bases from V and 6 from J, leaving 19 bases between them.